The present entry profiles one T cell receptor (beta chain) with its context. The data belong to a study of blood T cell repertoires in COVID-19. For the study at large: Spain, Italy and the United States supplied samples that represented acute and convalescent COVID-19. PBMCs, B-cell-depleted T cells, or T cells provided the cDNA or gDNA that made up the material.

CDR3 size: 13 residues. Trimming removed 7 bases at V and 4 bases at J, with 12 bases between. As processed by the authors: Estimated nucleated cell counts came from reference gene primer amplification. TCRdb's table, derived via immunoSEQ multiplex PCR, lists solely in-frame clones and lacks some. Clonal size and the V and J genes are those of that table, whereas D and trimming came from the DNA. The sample has roughly 340,000 clones, 88% seen once. Followed over time, Seattle patients had been enrolled while infection was active. Sequenced material: peripheral blood. This TCR came from a woman between 65 and 79 years old with COVID-19, enrolled during active disease. V gene TRBV12-3 or TRBV12-4 combines with J gene TRBJ2-3; no clear D. CDR3 DNA: TGTGCCAGCAAACCGGTGGAGTCAGATACGCAGTATTTT. Translated, it gives CASKPVESDTQYF.